This T cell receptor (beta chain) was recovered during a study of vaccination and CD4 T cells after COVID-19. As to treatment: roughly 11-day PBMC culture with coronavirus spike peptide pools or control peptides (ViraFEST assay). Samples of CD4+ T cells were obtained from the unexposed donor before the COVID-19 pandemic (2011-2018). Cultured CD4+ T-cell DNA underwent Oncomine TCR Beta short-read sequencing. Scientists extracted genomic DNA from CD4+ T cells grown in culture. MiXCR, run by TCRdb on the PCR reads, gives a single entry per CDR3 protein. The top ten hold approximately 30% of the sample, which has some 7,000 distinct CDR3 sequences, about 35% seen once. In regard to this clonotype: Its target is not known.

The sample was CD4+ T cells from blood, cultured in vitro. This receptor was taken from a human donor in good health.

This chain's CDR3 is CASSLEVSGEAFF. CDR3 coding DNA: TGTGCCAGCAGCTTAGAAGTGTCAGGGGAAGCTTTCTTT. The rearrangement uses TRBV7-9 and TRBJ1-1, with D maybe TRBD1 (5 bases). Trimming left V 1 base short and J 8 bases short, with 11 bases between. The length of the CDR3 is 13 residues. Germline V lookup: CDR1 SEHNR, CDR2 FQNEAQ (reference sequence).